This passage covers 14 T cell receptor beta chains from one sample sequenced in a study of blood T cell repertoires in COVID-19. Using immunoSEQ multiplex PCR, the repertoire was profiled, and TCRdb retains in-frame clones only, with some absent. The sample carries about 120,000 clones, over 60% recorded once. Material: peripheral blood. The receptors derive from a woman over 75 with acute or convalescent COVID-19.

The chain couples TRBV18 to TRBJ1-5; 10 nucleotides match TRBD1. The germline V gene encodes CDR1 KGHSH and CDR2 LQKENI. With 1 base clipped from V and 5 bases from J, the junction kept 2 bases outside the gene matches. The CDR3 loop spans 15 amino acids. CDR3 residues: CASSPLGQGDQPQHF. DNA for the CDR3: TGTGCCAGCTCACCACTAGGACAGGGGGATCAGCCCCAGCATTTT. The complete variable domain, with remaining parts taken from reference TRBV18 and TRBJ1-5, reads NAGVMQNPRHLVRRRGQEARLRCSPMKGHSHVYWYRQLPEEGLKFMVYLQKENIIDESGMPKERFSAEFPKEGPSILRIQQVVRGDSAAYFCASSPLGQGDQPQHFGDGTRLSIL.

The chain has TRBV12-2 and TRBJ1-1. TRBV12-2 is labeled a pseudogene. The length of the CDR3 is 13 residues. DNA of the CDR3: TGTGCAAGTCGCTTATATATGAACACTGAAGCTTTCTTT. It yields the protein CASRLYMNTEAFF.

This chain joins TRBV5-1 and TRBJ2-2; no definite D call. Trimming shortened V by 2 bases and J by 6 bases, and 8 bases separated the two germline ends. Germline CDR1 reads SGHRS; CDR2 reads YFSETQ. CDR3 length: 13 residues. CDR3 protein: CASSFQVSGELFF. The CDR3 DNA sequence: TGCGCCAGCAGCTTTCAGGTATCCGGGGAGCTGTTTTTT. Based on the CDR3 plus reference TRBV5-1 and TRBJ2-2, the full variable domain is KAGVTQTPRYLIKTRGQQVTLSCSPISGHRSVSWYQQTPGQGLQFLFEYFSETQRNKGNFPGRFSGRQFSNSRSEMNVSTLELGDSALYLCASSFQVSGELFFGEGSRLTVL.

V usage is TRBV6-5 and J usage is TRBJ2-1; TRBD1 agrees at 9 bases. The V gene's germline CDR1 is MNHEY and CDR2 SVGAGI. J was trimmed by 4 bases and V by 5 bases; bases with no gene match: 6. This CDR3 spans 15 amino acids. The CDR3 DNA follows: TGTGCCAGCAGTCAGGACAGGGGCCGGTACAATGAGCAGTTCTTC. Protein sequence: CASSQDRGRYNEQFF.

The rearrangement links TRBV6-2 or TRBV6-3 to TRBJ1-3; 8 bases agree with TRBD1. Germline-derived CDR1 and CDR2 are MNHEY and SVGEGT. The ends lost 6 bases at V and 3 bases at J; junction bases unmatched: 4. The CDR3 length is 14 residues. The CDR3 reads CASSQGAGGNTIYF. For the CDR3, the DNA is TGTGCCAGCAGCCAGGGGGCCGGTGGAAACACCATATATTTT.

The DNA for the CDR3 is TGTGCCAGCAGAGAGTCGGGGGGTGCCGGGGAGCTGTTTTTT. Protein: CASRESGGAGELFF. The J gene is TRBJ2-2, the V gene TRBV28; 7 bases map to TRBD2. The CDR3 spans 14 residues. CDR1 and CDR2 (germline): MDHEN, SYDVKM. Trimming cost V 6 bases and J 6 bases; bases outside gene matches: 7.

The CDR3 DNA is TGCGCCAGCAGTGACCCAGGGGGCGCCAGCACAGATACGCAGTATTTT. The encoded protein is CASSDPGGASTDTQYF. The chain links TRBV10-2 to TRBJ2-3; 8 bases align to TRBD1. CDR1 and CDR2 (germline): WSHSY, SAAADI. The CDR3 totals 16 residues. J was trimmed by 0 bases and V by 3 bases; bases with no gene match: 5.

CDR3 sequence reads: CASSRGADRGNSPLHF. CDR3 bases: TGTGCCAGCAGTCGAGGGGCGGACAGGGGGAATTCACCCCTCCACTTT. The chain links TRBV5-4 to TRBJ1-6; 10 nucleotides align to TRBD1. The J segment lost 7 bases and the V segment lost 5 bases, leaving 9 bases of the junction unmatched. From germline, CDR1 is SGHNT and CDR2 YYREEE (reference sequence). The CDR3 contains 16 residues.

The chain is built from TRBV18 and TRBJ1-3, with D possibly matching TRBD1 (6 bases). Trimming shortened V by 2 bases and J by 4 bases, and 12 bases separated the two germline ends. Per the germline V gene, CDR1 is KGHSH and CDR2 is LQKENI. There are 15 residues in the CDR3. This CDR3 is CASSPKGVDGNTIYF. CDR3 DNA: TGTGCCAGCTCACCAAAGGGGGTCGACGGAAACACCATATATTTT.

V usage is TRBV6-6 and J usage is TRBJ2-7; TRBD1 agrees at 9 bases. Trimming removed 10 bases from V and 7 bases from J; junction bases left unmatched: 14. CDR3 size: 14 residues. Germline loops: CDR1 MNHNY, CDR2 SVGAGI (reference sequence). Written as DNA, the CDR3 is TGTGCCACCCTAGGACAGGGGAAATTGGGGGAGCAGTACTTC. Its protein product is CATLGQGKLGEQYF.

The genes are TRBV28 and TRBJ1-4; 9 bases are a match to TRBD1. The CDR3 has 15 residues. V lost 3 bases, J lost 10 bases, and 9 bases stayed unmatched. The germline CDR1 and CDR2 sequences are MDHEN and SYDVKM. The CDR3 nucleotides are TGTGCCAGCAGTTTCTCCGGGACAGGGTGGCGAAAACTGTTTTTT. Amino acids: CASSFSGTGWRKLFF.

The rearrangement joins TRBV6-5 to TRBJ1-4; 8 positions agree with TRBD1. Per the germline V gene, CDR1 is MNHEY and CDR2 is SVGAGI. The CDR3 runs to 14 residues. With 6 bases clipped from V and 6 bases from J, the junction kept 6 bases outside the gene matches. CDR3 nucleotides: TGTGCCAGCAGCCCCAGGGGGCAAGATGAAAAACTGTTTTTT. Translation gives CASSPRGQDEKLFF.

V and J are TRBV11-2 and TRBJ1-1; 10 nucleotides align to TRBD1. Germline CDR1 reads SGHAT; CDR2 reads FQNNGV. The junction had 4 bases not matched to a gene; V was cut back by 2 bases and J by 1 base. The CDR3 loop spans 16 amino acids. The CDR3 DNA follows: TGTGCCAGCAGCTTAAGGACAGGGGGGGAGAACACTGAAGCTTTCTTT. Translating gives CASSLRTGGENTEAFF.

J is TRBJ2-2 and V is TRBV28; 9 bases fit TRBD2. Germline V gene data show CDR1 as MDHEN and CDR2 as SYDVKM. The junction had 11 bases not matched to a gene; V was cut back by 7 bases and J by 2 bases. The CDR3 loop spans 17 amino acids. The CDR3 coding sequence is TGTGCCAGCAACCAAAGCGGGAGGTTCGCAAACACCGGGGAGCTGTTTTTT. This sequence encodes CASNQSGRFANTGELFF.